This entry lists 6 T cell receptor beta chains sequenced from one sample in a study of early T cells in non-severe SARS-CoV-2 infection. TCRdb processed the 5' RACE reads anew with MiXCR; each CDR3 protein has one entry. The data hold 65,000 to 95,000 distinct CDR3 sequences, with less than 20% observed a single time. The sample consisted of whole blood. Receptor source: an adult who was a healthcare worker with PCR-confirmed SARS-CoV-2 infection or an uninfected control (not recorded which).

The V gene is TRBV5-6, the J gene TRBJ2-7; 12 nucleotides align to TRBD2. J lost 1 base, V lost 4 bases, and 6 bases had no gene match. The CDR3 has 16 residues. Germline CDR1 and CDR2: SGHDT and YYEEEE. The CDR3 DNA reads TGTGCCAGCAGCCCCCGGACTAGCGGGATTTCCTACGAGCAGTACTTC. Its translation is CASSPRTSGISYEQYF.

The V and J genes are TRBV28 and TRBJ1-5; the D is unclear. Trimming took 3 bases from V and 4 from J, leaving 13 bases between them. Germline lookup yields CDR1 MDHEN and CDR2 SYDVKM. The CDR3 is 15 amino acids. The DNA of the CDR3 is TGTGCCAGCAGTTTCCAAGGTTCTTATAATCAGCCCCAGCATTTT. Translated, it gives CASSFQGSYNQPQHF.

The V and J genes are TRBV20-1 and TRBJ1-5; 9 positions match TRBD1. Germline V CDR1 and CDR2: DFQATT, SNEGSKA (reference sequence). The junction had 9 bases not matched to a gene; V was cut back by 3 bases and J by 6 bases. The CDR3 loop spans 15 amino acids. The CDR3 sequence is CSARSGTGSSQPQHF. Written as DNA, the CDR3 is TGCAGTGCTAGGTCCGGGACAGGGAGTAGTCAGCCCCAGCATTTT.

This clonotype occurred a few times. The junction departs from germline at one end; a sequencing error may be responsible. This chain connects TRBV7-7 to TRBJ2-1, with 12 bases fitting TRBD2. The CDR3 totals 16 residues. Per germline, CDR1 SSHAT and CDR2 FNYEAQ (reference sequence). The CDR3 coding sequence is TGTGCTAGCAGCTCCCAGTCCCTAGCGGGGGGGAATGAGCAGTTCTTC. This sequence encodes CASSSQSLAGGNEQFF.

This CDR3 is CAIRGTSGIHEQFF. The CDR3 coding sequence is TGTGCCATCAGGGGGACTAGCGGGATCCATGAGCAGTTCTTC. The chain has TRBV10-3 and TRBJ2-1; 13 bases fit TRBD2. The germline gives CDR1 ENHRY, CDR2 SYGVKD. This CDR3 is 14 amino acids long. V trimming: 6 bases; J trimming: 8 bases; junction bases outside the gene matches: 4.

This clonotype was found a few times. The rearrangement links TRBV27 to TRBJ1-1; D gene ambiguous. The CDR3 contains 13 residues. Per the germline V gene, CDR1 is MNHEY and CDR2 is SMNVEV (reference sequence). Deletions cut 10 bases from V and 6 bases from J, with 18 bases between. CDR3 sequence: CATSPGSYAEAFF. The CDR3 coding sequence is TGTGCCACCTCCCCAGGTTCATACGCTGAAGCTTTCTTT.